A single sample gave rise to the 26 T cell receptor beta chains below, sequenced in a study of radiotherapy plus CTLA-4 blockade in lung cancer. Profiled with immunoSEQ multiplex PCR; TCRdb holds only in-frame clones, not every one. The table includes roughly 80,000 clones, around 78% detected once. The sample was peripheral blood, taken from a patient treated with radiotherapy plus ipilimumab. The receptors here all came from a human donor with non-small cell lung cancer who had a partial response to radiotherapy plus ipilimumab. Some clones in this sample may be carry-over from other donors' samples.

This clone showed up just once. The chain couples TRBV19 to TRBJ2-7; the match to TRBD1 covers 9 bases. This CDR3 has 16 residues. Germline-derived CDR1 and CDR2 are LNHDA and SQIVND (reference sequence). Losses at the gene ends were 5 bases for V and 0 bases for J; bases not matched to a gene: 8. DNA of the CDR3: TGTGCCAGTAGTTTCGCCCGACAGGGGGGCTCCTACGAGCAGTACTTC. It specifies CASSFARQGGSYEQYF.

The chain joins TRBV7-2 to TRBJ1-3; 8 bases align to TRBD1. The CDR3 has 14 amino acids. Germline CDR1 reads SGHTA; CDR2 reads FQGNSA. The ends lost 5 bases at V and 5 bases at J; junction bases unmatched: 5. The CDR3 DNA sequence: TGTGCCAGCAGCCCAGGACAGGGCCGAAACACCATATATTTT. Translation: CASSPGQGRNTIYF.

J is TRBJ2-7 and V is TRBV18; D uncertain. The CDR3 has 13 residues. Trimming took off 5 bases at V and 3 bases at J, with 11 bases between the two ends. CDR1 and CDR2 (germline): KGHSH, LQKENI. As DNA, the CDR3 is TGTGCCAGCTCATCTAGTCATAACTACGAGCAGTACTTC. It encodes CASSSSHNYEQYF.

The V gene is TRBV9, the J gene TRBJ1-6; no clear D gene. The CDR3 loop spans 12 amino acids. CDR1 SGDLS and CDR2 YYNGEE come from the germline V gene. Deletions cut 4 bases from V and 12 bases from J, with 11 bases between. In nucleotides, the CDR3 is TGTGCCAGCAGCCCACTCGAGGGACCCCTCCACTTT. Amino acid sequence: CASSPLEGPLHF.

The gene calls are TRBV7-8 and TRBJ1-4; TRBD1 matches 7 bases. The CDR3 spans 16 residues. The V segment lost 5 bases and the J segment 7 bases; nucleotides outside the gene matches: 13. CDR1 SGHVS and CDR2 FQNEAQ come from the germline V gene. CDR3 loop: CASSLTRTGRSEKLFF. The CDR3 nucleotides are TGTGCCAGCAGCCTAACCCGGACAGGACGGTCTGAAAAACTGTTTTTT.

The chain combines TRBV2 with TRBJ1-4; possible D gene TRBD1, 6 bases. CDR3 length: 15 amino acids. The germline V and J ends were trimmed by 6 bases and 8 bases, with 19 bases remaining between them. Germline loops: CDR1 SNHLY, CDR2 FYNNEI. CDR3 nucleotides: TGTGCCAGCAGCCTTGTCAGGGGAGCTAGGGAAAAACTGTTTTTT. Protein product: CASSLVRGAREKLFF.

The chain links TRBV5-5 to TRBJ2-3; 9 nucleotides match TRBD2. The CDR3 totals 14 residues. The V gene's germline CDR1 is SGHKS and CDR2 YYEKEE (reference sequence). V was clipped by 4 bases and J by 2 bases; unmatched bases: 2. CDR3 loop: CASSPSGVTDTQYF. The CDR3 DNA sequence: TGTGCCAGCAGCCCTAGCGGGGTCACAGATACGCAGTATTTT.

The rearrangement uses TRBV10-3 and TRBJ2-5; 8 bases are a match to TRBD1. The germline gives CDR1 ENHRY, CDR2 SYGVKD. CDR3 length: 16 amino acids. J was trimmed by 5 bases and V by 2 bases; bases with no gene match: 10. The CDR3 sequence: CAISEGTGSRGETQYF. The CDR3, as DNA: TGTGCCATCAGTGAGGGGACAGGCTCGAGGGGGGAGACCCAGTACTTC.

The chain has TRBV19 and TRBJ2-2; the D gene is possibly TRBD1 (5 bases). This CDR3 has 14 residues. Per germline, CDR1 LNHDA and CDR2 SQIVND (reference sequence). Trimming pared 5 bases from V and 4 bases from J, leaving 11 bases between. CDR3 sequence reads: CASSPTAITGELFF. Here the CDR3 DNA reads TGTGCCAGTAGTCCGACAGCGATCACCGGGGAGCTGTTTTTT.

The chain uses TRBV9 and TRBJ1-2, with D hard to call. The CDR3 contains 15 residues. Trimming removed 2 bases from V and 2 bases from J, with 13 bases in between. The germline CDR1 and CDR2 sequences are SGDLS and YYNGEE. The CDR3: CASSVSAGGNYGYTF. In DNA form, the CDR3 reads TGTGCCAGCAGCGTCAGCGCGGGAGGGAACTATGGCTACACCTTC. Full variable domain (missing parts from reference TRBV9 and TRBJ1-2): DSGVTQTPKHLITATGQRVTLRCSPRSGDLSVYWYQQSLDQGLQFLIQYYNGEERAKGNILERFSAQQFPDLHSELNLSSLELGDSALYFCASSVSAGGNYGYTFGSGTRLTVV.

The chain has TRBV28 and TRBJ1-1, with D possibly TRBD1 on 5 matching bases. The CDR3 runs 13 residues. The germline gives CDR1 MDHEN, CDR2 SYDVKM. V was trimmed by 2 bases and J by 1 base, leaving 5 bases between them. CDR3 DNA: TGTGCCAGCAGTTTACAGGGGAACACTGAAGCTTTCTTT. Translation gives CASSLQGNTEAFF.

This clone was counted between two and nine times. CDR3 sequence (DNA): TGTGCCAGCAGGCGGGGCCCAAATGAAAAACTGTTTTTT. Translation: CASRRGPNEKLFF. The J gene is TRBJ1-4, the V gene TRBV28; D might be TRBD1 (5 bases). The V and J ends lost 6 bases and 5 bases respectively, with 10 bases between them. From germline, CDR1 is MDHEN and CDR2 SYDVKM. The CDR3 is made up of 13 amino acids. Full variable domain (rest looked up from reference TRBV28 and TRBJ1-4): DVKVTQSSRYLVKRTGEKVFLECVQDMDHENMFWYRQDPGLGLRLIYFSYDVKMKEKGDIPEGYSVSREKKERFSLILESASTNQTSMYLCASRRGPNEKLFFGSGTQLSVL.

This chain connects TRBV11-3 to TRBJ2-3, with D possibly being TRBD2 (6 bases). The CDR3 has 14 amino acids. Trimming removed 2 bases from V and 4 bases from J, with 10 bases in between. Germline loops: CDR1 SGHNT, CDR2 YENEEA. CDR3 in DNA: TGTGCCAGCAGCTTAAATCGGGAGTCAGATACGCAGTATTTT. Amino acids: CASSLNRESDTQYF.

The chain has TRBV2 and TRBJ1-6, with D possibly TRBD1 on 6 matching bases. The CDR3 spans 17 residues. The germline V gene has CDR1 SNHLY and CDR2 FYNNEI. V was pared by 5 bases and J by 4 bases, with 18 bases between. The CDR3 loop is CASSPSSPGHYNSPLHF. Written as DNA, the CDR3 is TGTGCCAGCAGTCCAAGCTCCCCGGGACATTATAATTCACCCCTCCACTTT.

Only one count was recorded for this clone. The chain links TRBV28 to TRBJ2-5; 10 bases agree with TRBD2. The J call may be mistaken, given a closer DNA end match to TRBJ2-7. CDR3 size: 15 residues. Germline V gives CDR1 MDHEN, CDR2 SYDVKM. This CDR3 reads CASSSPASGGYEQYF. CDR3 sequence (DNA): TGTGCCAGCAGTTCCCCGGCTAGCGGGGGCTACGAGCAGTACTTC.

This rearrangement joins TRBV11-2 to TRBJ2-5; D unclear. V lost 3 bases and J 1 base, leaving 9 bases between the germline ends. The CDR3 spans 14 residues. The germline V gene encodes CDR1 SGHAT and CDR2 FQNNGV. DNA of the CDR3: TGTGCCAGCAGCTTGTCCAACACCCAAGAGACCCAGTACTTC. It codes for CASSLSNTQETQYF.

The V call is TRBV28, the J call TRBJ2-7, with TRBD2 matching over 7 bases. The junction had 12 bases not matched to a gene; V was cut back by 4 bases and J by 3 bases. Germline values: CDR1 MDHEN, CDR2 SYDVKM. The CDR3 sequence is 16 residues long. This chain's CDR3 is CASSSPSGRTRYEQYF. CDR3 in DNA: TGTGCCAGCAGTTCCCCCTCCGGGAGGACACGCTACGAGCAGTACTTC.

This sequence joins TRBV7-3 and TRBJ1-5; no clear D gene. CDR3 length: 15 amino acids. The germline gives CDR1 SGHTA, CDR2 FQGTGA. V lost 5 bases to trimming and J lost 6 bases, with 17 bases between them. CDR3 in amino acids: CASSQLERVSQPQHF. The CDR3, as DNA: TGTGCCAGCAGCCAGTTGGAGAGGGTCAGTCAGCCCCAGCATTTT.

This clone showed up just a few times. V and J are TRBV11-2 and TRBJ1-4; the D is unclear. Germline CDR1 SGHAT, CDR2 FQNNGV. The CDR3 spans 13 residues. The V and J ends lost 5 bases and 3 bases respectively, with 7 bases between them. The CDR3 loop is CASSQDPNEKLFF. CDR3 nucleotide sequence: TGTGCCAGCAGCCAGGATCCTAATGAAAAACTGTTTTTT.

This chain uses TRBV4-2 with TRBJ1-2, with D unclear. Deletions cut 1 base from V and 2 bases from J, with 11 bases between. This CDR3 has 15 residues. Germline V gene sequence: CDR1 LGHNA, CDR2 YNFKEQ. The CDR3 sequence is CASSQVNGGNYGYTF. CDR3 DNA sequence: TGTGCCAGCAGCCAAGTTAACGGAGGGAACTATGGCTACACCTTC.

The chain joins TRBV30 to TRBJ2-7; the match to TRBD2 covers 9 bases. Germline assignment: CDR1 GTSNPN and CDR2 SVGIG (reference sequence). V shed 0 bases and J 5 bases; nucleotides not matched to a gene: 5. The CDR3 runs 14 residues. The CDR3 region has the DNA TGTGCCTGGAGTGTACTCCTAGCGGGAAACGAGCAGTACTTC. Its protein product is CAWSVLLAGNEQYF.

The chain joins TRBV5-1 to TRBJ1-5; D is possibly TRBD1 (6 bases). The CDR3 runs to 13 residues. Trimming took 5 bases from V and 7 from J, leaving 13 bases between them. CDR1 SGHRS and CDR2 YFSETQ come from the germline V gene. The CDR3 here is CASSPGEGQPQHF. CDR3 DNA sequence: TGCGCCAGCAGTCCAGGGGAGGGACAGCCCCAGCATTTT.

J is TRBJ2-2 and V is TRBV6-5; 10 bases fit TRBD2. Per germline, CDR1 MNHEY and CDR2 SVGAGI. The CDR3 covers 14 residues. J lost 1 base, V lost 8 bases, and 1 base had no gene match. The CDR3 coding sequence is TGTGCCAGCCAGCGGGAGGGGAACACCGGGGAGCTGTTTTTT. Translating it yields CASQREGNTGELFF.

This chain joins TRBV19 and TRBJ2-1, with 8 bases matching TRBD2. The V segment lost 1 base and the J segment 5 bases; nucleotides outside the gene matches: 7. The length of the CDR3 is 16 residues. Germline CDR1 and CDR2: LNHDA and SQIVND (reference sequence). CDR3 DNA sequence: TGTGCCAGTAGTATAGTAGGCCTAGCGGGCGACAATGAGCAGTTCTTC. Translated, it gives CASSIVGLAGDNEQFF. The complete variable domain, with remaining parts taken from reference TRBV19 and TRBJ2-1, reads DGGITQSPKYLFRKEGQNVTLSCEQNLNHDAMYWYRQDPGQGLRLIYYSQIVNDFQKGDIAEGYSVSREKKESFPLTVTSAQKNPTAFYLCASSIVGLAGDNEQFFGPGTRLTVL.

The rearrangement joins TRBV5-1 to TRBJ2-1; 7 bases align to TRBD1. Germline loops: CDR1 SGHRS, CDR2 YFSETQ. The CDR3 runs to 14 residues. The J segment lost 8 bases and the V segment lost 2 bases, leaving 7 bases of the junction unmatched. CDR3 nucleotide sequence: TGCGCCAGCAGCTTAAGACAGGGTGAGGATGAGCAGTTCTTC. It codes for CASSLRQGEDEQFF.

The chain joins TRBV19 to TRBJ2-3; TRBD2 might be the D (6 bases). From germline, CDR1 is LNHDA and CDR2 SQIVND (reference sequence). V shed 4 bases and J shed 3 bases, with 14 bases lying between them. The CDR3 contains 15 residues. The CDR3 is CASSTTGVETDTQYF. The CDR3 nucleotides are TGTGCCAGTAGTACGACGGGAGTGGAAACAGATACGCAGTATTTT.